What follows is one T cell receptor beta chain and its context. The antigen is not known. Libraries were prepared by immunoSEQ multiplex PCR; TCRdb keeps only in-frame clonotypes and omits some of them. Of fewer than 85,000 clones listed, 70% to 90% are singletons. This entry comes from a study of graft-versus-host responses after intestinal transplantation. The clonotype was recovered from a human donor who received an intestinal transplant. Specimen: unstimulated CD8+ T cells sorted from spleen or lymph node cells, collected before intestinal transplant.

The CDR3 sequence: CASSPSGRGEQYF. The CDR3 DNA follows: TGTGCCAGCAGCCCTAGCGGGAGAGGCGAGCAGTACTTC. The genes are TRBV5-6 and TRBJ2-7; 10 nucleotides align to TRBD2. The CDR3 runs to 13 residues. Trimming removed 4 bases from V and 6 bases from J; junction bases left unmatched: 4. The V gene's germline CDR1 is SGHDT and CDR2 YYEEEE.